The 26 T cell receptor beta chains listed next were all sequenced from one sample in a study of T cells in Graves' hyperthyroidism and ophthalmopathy. RNA transcripts gave rise to amplified TCR beta CDR3 regions. First-round RT-PCR of the TCR CDR3 relied on the HTBI primer set. MiXCR, applied by TCRdb to the multiplex PCR reads, yields one record per CDR3 protein. Among roughly 840,000 distinct CDR3 sequences, roughly 40% were seen once, and the ten largest hold 7.5% to 9.5%. The specimen sequenced was blood. The receptor set was obtained from a young man with Graves' hyperthyroidism.

This clonotype was observed at least ten times. The chain couples TRBV4-1 to TRBJ1-2, with TRBD1 matching over 7 bases. V shed 2 bases, J shed 12 bases, and the junction held 9 bases outside the gene matches. Looked up from germline, CDR1 is MGHRA and CDR2 is YSYEKL. CDR3 length equals 13 residues. The chain's CDR3 is CASSQIGQEVNTF. CDR3 in DNA: TGCGCCAGCAGCCAAATCGGACAGGAGGTCAACACCTTC.

This clonotype was detected only a few times. V gene TRBV20-1 combines with J gene TRBJ2-7; D may match TRBD1 or TRBD2 (6 bases each). V was trimmed by 5 bases and J by 2 bases, leaving 16 bases between them. Germline loops: CDR1 DFQATT, CDR2 SNEGSKA (reference sequence). The length of the CDR3 is 14 residues. CDR3 region: CSARGGQIPYEQYF. The CDR3 nucleotides are TGCAGTGCTCGTGGGGGGCAGATACCCTACGAGCAGTACTTC.

The chain carries TRBV19 and TRBJ2-6; the D gene is possibly TRBD1 (6 bases). The CDR3 sequence is 17 residues long. Germline V gene data show CDR1 as LNHDA and CDR2 as SQIVND (reference sequence). The germline V and J ends were trimmed by 3 bases and 0 bases, with 12 bases remaining between them. The CDR3 DNA reads as TGTGCCAGTAGTATTGGTTGGACAGCCTCTGGGGCCAACGTCCTGACTTTC. This translates into CASSIGWTASGANVLTF.

The chain is built from TRBV19 and TRBJ2-7, with 7 positions matching TRBD1. Germline assignment: CDR1 LNHDA and CDR2 SQIVND (reference sequence). The trim removed 3 bases at V and 4 bases at J, leaving 6 bases unmatched. There are 14 residues in the CDR3. The CDR3 spells CASSIGTGAYEQYF. The CDR3 DNA reads TGTGCCAGTAGTATTGGCACAGGGGCGTACGAGCAGTACTTC.

The V and J genes are TRBV29-1 and TRBJ1-3; 7 bases line up with TRBD1. V shed 7 bases, J shed 3 bases, and the junction held 9 bases outside the gene matches. The CDR3 consists of 14 residues. The germline V gene has CDR1 SQVTM and CDR2 ANQGSEA. The CDR3 DNA follows: TGCAGCGCTTCAGGGGGGGACCTTGGAAACACCATATATTTT. Amino acid sequence: CSASGGDLGNTIYF.

The J gene is TRBJ1-6, the V gene TRBV20-1; D is undetermined. The CDR3 extends over 13 amino acids. Germline CDR1 reads DFQATT; CDR2 reads SNEGSKA (reference sequence). V lost 7 bases, J lost 6 bases, and 13 bases lay in between. The CDR3, as DNA: TGCAGTGGGGCCGGGATTCCTAATTCACCCCTCCACTTT. Translating it yields CSGAGIPNSPLHF.

This clonotype showed up just a few times. V and J are TRBV5-1 and TRBJ2-7; D possibly corresponds to TRBD1 (6 bases). V gave up 4 bases and J gave up 5 bases, with 13 bases separating them. The CDR3 has 13 amino acids. Germline V gene lookup returns CDR1 SGHRS and CDR2 YFSETQ. Here the CDR3 DNA reads TGCGCCAGCAGCCCCGGACAGCGCCACGAGCAGTACTTC. Translating gives CASSPGQRHEQYF.

The chain has TRBV7-2 and TRBJ2-5, with TRBD2 matching over 8 bases. Germline-derived CDR1 and CDR2 are SGHTA and FQGNSA. V gave up 4 bases and J gave up 5 bases; unmatched junction bases: 15. This CDR3 has 17 residues. The CDR3 nucleotides are TGTGCCAGCAGCTCGCTCGGCAGCGGGGGCCCCTGGGAGACCCAGTACTTC. The encoded protein is CASSSLGSGGPWETQYF.

The chain couples TRBV20-1 to TRBJ2-7; the D gene is possibly TRBD2 (5 bases). Trimming removed 2 bases at V and 9 bases at J, with 20 bases between. Germline-derived CDR1 and CDR2 are DFQATT and SNEGSKA (reference sequence). The CDR3 length is 14 residues. CDR3 loop: CSARNPGSGGGQYF. The CDR3, as DNA: TGCAGTGCTAGAAATCCGGGATCAGGCGGCGGGCAGTACTTC.

Points on this clonotype: This clone may be a read error of a much larger clone one base away. The chain joins TRBV6-1 to TRBJ1-2; no clear D. V lost 4 bases and J 4 bases, leaving 10 bases between the germline ends. Germline lookup yields CDR1 MNHNS and CDR2 SASEGT. The CDR3 loop spans 13 amino acids. CDR3 sequence (DNA): TGTGCCAGCAGTGGAAACGGAGTCTATGGCTACACCTTC. It yields the protein CASSGNGVYGYTF.

This chain connects TRBV2 to TRBJ2-2; D uncertain. The germline V gene has CDR1 SNHLY and CDR2 FYNNEI. The CDR3 sequence is 15 residues long. V dropped 0 bases and J dropped 4 bases, with 9 bases sitting between them. The CDR3 loop is CASSEARTPTGELFF. For the CDR3, the DNA is TGTGCCAGCAGTGAAGCGCGGACCCCCACCGGGGAGCTGTTTTTT.

At least ten counts were recorded for this clonotype. This chain links TRBV7-8 with TRBJ1-4; perhaps TRBD1 as D (5 bases). Trimming removed 4 bases at V and 3 bases at J, with 12 bases between. CDR1 is SGHVS and CDR2 is FQNEAQ in the germline V gene. The CDR3 extends over 15 amino acids. The CDR3, as DNA: TGTGCCAGCAGCTCGAACGCAGGGCCTAATGAAAAACTGTTTTTT. As protein: CASSSNAGPNEKLFF.

J is TRBJ2-7 and V is TRBV20-1; D perhaps matches TRBD2 (6 bases). Germline-derived CDR1 and CDR2 are DFQATT and SNEGSKA (reference sequence). The V and J ends lost 6 bases and 0 bases respectively, with 18 bases between them. The CDR3 is 15 residues long. In nucleotides, the CDR3 is TGCAGTGCGACCGGATGGGGGGTAAGCTCCTACGAGCAGTACTTC. It codes for CSATGWGVSSYEQYF.

The chain couples TRBV5-4 to TRBJ1-1; a possible D gene is TRBD1 (6 bases). In germline, CDR1 is SGHNT, CDR2 YYREEE (reference sequence). The CDR3 is 14 amino acids. The germline V and J ends were trimmed by 2 bases and 2 bases, with 10 bases remaining between them. CDR3 nucleotide sequence: TGTGCCAGCAGCTTCTGGGGGCCCAACACTGAAGCTTTCTTT. Translated: CASSFWGPNTEAFF.

In this sample, this clonotype turned up a few times. The chain carries TRBV5-1 and TRBJ1-2, with D unresolved. This CDR3 is built from 13 residues. V lost 0 bases and J lost 7, with 10 bases in between. The V gene's germline CDR1 is SGHRS and CDR2 YFSETQ. The CDR3 region is CASSLEFAAGYTF. As DNA, the CDR3 is TGCGCCAGCAGCTTGGAGTTTGCTGCTGGCTACACCTTC.

This clonotype came up many times. The V gene is TRBV7-8, the J gene TRBJ1-5; TRBD1 matches at 7 bases. Trimming cost V 6 bases and J 7 bases; bases outside gene matches: 6. This CDR3 comprises 13 residues. Germline V gene data show CDR1 as SGHVS and CDR2 as FQNEAQ. The CDR3 region has the DNA TGTGCCAGCAGTTACAGGGGAAGGCAGCCCCAGCATTTT. It codes for CASSYRGRQPQHF.

The rearrangement uses TRBV7-9 and TRBJ1-3; tentatively, D is TRBD1 (6 bases). The CDR3 length is 16 residues. V was pared by 5 bases and J by 1 base, with 15 bases between. Germline values: CDR1 SEHNR, CDR2 FQNEAQ (reference sequence). CDR3 DNA sequence: TGTGCCAGCAGCCAACCCGGGAGGGGGTCTGGAAACACCATATATTTT. Residues: CASSQPGRGSGNTIYF. Full variable domain (outside the CDR3, taken from reference TRBV7-9 and TRBJ1-3): DTGVSQNPRHKITKRGQNVTFRCDPISEHNRLYWYRQTLGQGPEFLTYFQNEAQLEKSRLLSDRFSAERPKGSFSTLEIQRTEQGDSAMYLCASSQPGRGSGNTIYFGEGSWLTVV.

The chain uses TRBV2 and TRBJ1-1; 7 positions agree with TRBD1. The J segment lost 0 bases and the V segment lost 5 bases, leaving 18 bases of the junction unmatched. The CDR3 is 19 residues long. The germline V gene has CDR1 SNHLY and CDR2 FYNNEI. CDR3 amino acids: CASSSFVMTGITLNTEAFF. CDR3 DNA sequence: TGTGCCAGCAGTTCCTTCGTTATGACAGGGATAACGCTGAACACTGAAGCTTTCTTT.

This clonotype was counted many times. The rearrangement uses TRBV29-1 and TRBJ1-2; 10 nucleotides match TRBD1. The CDR3 consists of 13 residues. V gave up 6 bases and J gave up 8 bases; unmatched junction bases: 9. In germline, CDR1 is SQVTM, CDR2 ANQGSEA. The CDR3, as DNA: TGCAGCGTCTTTGGACAGGGGGAGGGCGGCTACACCTTC. It yields the protein CSVFGQGEGGYTF.

V gene TRBV12-3 or TRBV12-4 combines with J gene TRBJ2-6; possible D gene TRBD2, 6 bases. This CDR3 contains 18 residues. Between the trimmed V and J ends, which lost 4 bases and 1 base, there was a span of 17 bases. CDR3 in amino acids: CASSSHTDYASGANVLTF. The DNA for the CDR3 is TGTGCCAGCAGTTCCCATACGGACTATGCTTCTGGGGCCAACGTCCTGACTTTC.

This clonotype was seen ten or more times. V usage is TRBV20-1 and J usage is TRBJ1-5; tentatively, D is TRBD1 (5 bases). CDR1 and CDR2 (germline): DFQATT, SNEGSKA (reference sequence). Deletions cut 5 bases from V and 1 base from J, with 15 bases between. This CDR3 contains 15 residues. The CDR3 protein is CSAPTGGGSNQPQHF. CDR3 DNA sequence: TGCAGTGCTCCCACAGGAGGCGGAAGCAATCAGCCCCAGCATTTT.

The sample holds one count of this clonotype. The V gene is TRBV7-2, the J gene TRBJ1-2; D is unresolved. Per germline, CDR1 SGHTA and CDR2 FQGNSA. The CDR3 extends over 13 amino acids. Between the trimmed V and J ends, which lost 5 bases and 6 bases, there was a span of 13 bases. CDR3 region: CASSPWGADGYTF. In DNA, the CDR3 is TGTGCCAGCAGCCCCTGGGGTGCCGATGGCTACACCTTC.

The rearrangement uses TRBV7-2 and TRBJ1-1; D not resolved. The length of the CDR3 is 15 residues. Between the trimmed V and J ends, which lost 5 bases and 3 bases, there was a span of 16 bases. Germline V gene lookup returns CDR1 SGHTA and CDR2 FQGNSA. The CDR3, as DNA: TGTGCCAGCAGCCAAGATTCGTCCAGATACACTGAAGCTTTCTTT. Residues: CASSQDSSRYTEAFF.

The V call is TRBV6-6, the J call TRBJ1-3, with D perhaps TRBD1 (6 bases). The CDR3 length is 15 residues. V gave up 7 bases and J gave up 0 bases, with 13 bases separating them. Germline V lookup: CDR1 MNHNY, CDR2 SVGAGI (reference sequence). The CDR3, as DNA: TGTGCCAGCACAGGGGCAGGGTTCTCTGGAAACACCATATATTTT. Protein: CASTGAGFSGNTIYF.

The rearrangement links TRBV7-2 to TRBJ2-7; TRBD2 agrees at 10 bases. With V trimmed by 8 bases and J by 6 bases, 10 bases remained unmatched. Germline assignment: CDR1 SGHTA and CDR2 FQGNSA. The CDR3 has 14 amino acids. CDR3 amino acids: CASGPLAGVSEQYF. The CDR3 coding sequence is TGTGCCAGCGGCCCGCTAGCGGGAGTATCCGAGCAGTACTTC. Looking up the rest from reference TRBV7-2 and TRBJ2-7 gives the full variable domain: GAGVSQSPSNKVTEKGKDVELRCDPISGHTALYWYRQSLGQGLEFLIYFQGNSAPDKSGLPSDRFSAERTGGSVSTLTIQRTQQEDSAVYLCASGPLAGVSEQYFGPGTRLTVT.

In its sample, this clonotype was seen many times. The chain uses TRBV29-1 and TRBJ2-5, with D possibly TRBD1 on 5 matching bases. In germline, CDR1 is SQVTM, CDR2 ANQGSEA. The CDR3 runs to 12 residues. V gave up 6 bases and J gave up 3 bases, with 11 bases separating them. The CDR3 loop reads CSVKGYEETQYF. The CDR3 nucleotides read TGCAGCGTAAAGGGGTACGAAGAGACCCAGTACTTC.